The 7 T cell receptor beta chains reported below all come from one sample, sequenced in a study of Ad26.COV2.S vaccination and SARS-CoV-2 variants. Only in-frame clones appear in the TCRdb table, and some are missing; sequencing was by immunoSEQ multiplex PCR. The data hold 350,000 to 600,000 clones, with around 89% observed a single time. Treatment defined: some 20 received Ad26.COV2.S at low or high dose, single or two shots; five or six received placebo; per-sample allocation not given. Sampling happened 63 days after the first vaccine or placebo injection. This sample comprised peripheral blood, obtained in a trial of Ad26.COV2.S vaccine versus placebo. These receptors originate from a person aged 18-65 years who received the Ad26.COV2.S COVID-19 vaccine or a placebo.

This chain links TRBV4-3 with TRBJ2-1, with a possible D match to TRBD1 (5 bases). The CDR3 covers 15 residues. Looked up from germline, CDR1 is LGHNA and CDR2 is YSLEER. V was pared by 1 base and J by 0 bases, with 7 bases between. The CDR3 DNA sequence: TGCGCCAGCAGCCAAGGGACATACTCCTACAATGAGCAGTTCTTC. It is translated as CASSQGTYSYNEQFF.

The chain links TRBV10-1 to TRBJ2-3, with D hard to call. The CDR3 has 16 residues. The V end was cut by 0 bases, the J end by 3 bases, with 13 bases between. Germline CDR1 and CDR2: WNHNN and SYGVQD (reference sequence). DNA of the CDR3: TGCGCCAGCAGTGAGTCGGTCACCATGGGGACAGATACGCAGTATTTT. Its translation is CASSESVTMGTDTQYF.

J is TRBJ2-7 and V is TRBV12-5; D possibly corresponds to TRBD1 (5 bases). The germline CDR1 and CDR2 sequences are LGHNT and FRNRAP. The V end was cut by 0 bases, the J end by 2 bases, with 14 bases between. The CDR3 runs 16 residues. CDR3 DNA: TGTGCTAGTGGTTTGGTACTGTGGCAGGGTCCCTACGAGCAGTACTTC. It yields the protein CASGLVLWQGPYEQYF.

J is TRBJ1-6 and V is TRBV19; D is undetermined. This CDR3 is built from 15 residues. Trimming removed 7 bases from V and 2 bases from J, with 12 bases in between. Per the germline V gene, CDR1 is LNHDA and CDR2 is SQIVND (reference sequence). The DNA of the CDR3 is TGTGCCAGTACAGCAGGCGACACCTATAATTCACCCCTCCACTTT. Its protein is CASTAGDTYNSPLHF.

J is TRBJ2-7 and V is TRBV11-3; either TRBD1 or TRBD2 may fit D (5 bases each). Germline V gives CDR1 SGHNT, CDR2 YENEEA. Trimming removed 2 bases at V and 2 bases at J, with 13 bases between. The CDR3 totals 15 residues. DNA of the CDR3: TGTGCCAGCAGCTTAACGGGGCAAGGGACCTACGAGCAGTACTTC. Encoded protein: CASSLTGQGTYEQYF.

This CDR3 is CASGQYSNQPQHF. In DNA form, the CDR3 reads TGTGCCAGCGGGCAGTATAGCAATCAGCCCCAGCATTTT. The rearrangement uses TRBV28 and TRBJ1-5; D ambiguous. The germline V gene has CDR1 MDHEN and CDR2 SYDVKM. CDR3 length: 13 residues. Trimming shortened V by 8 bases and J by 0 bases, and 8 bases separated the two germline ends. Complete variable domain (other parts from reference TRBV28 and TRBJ1-5): DVKVTQSSRYLVKRTGEKVFLECVQDMDHENMFWYRQDPGLGLRLIYFSYDVKMKEKGDIPEGYSVSREKKERFSLILESASTNQTSMYLCASGQYSNQPQHFGDGTRLSIL.

This clone is a singleton in its sample. V and J are TRBV6-5 and TRBJ1-5; maybe TRBD1 (5 bases). The CDR3 has 16 amino acids. Germline CDR1 reads MNHEY; CDR2 reads SVGAGI. Trimming removed 2 bases at V and 4 bases at J, with 15 bases between. For the CDR3, the DNA is TGTGCCAGCAGTTACCCAGCAGGGTGCCCTAATCAGCCCCAGCATTTT. Protein sequence: CASSYPAGCPNQPQHF.